The 2 T cell receptor beta chains reported below all come from one sample, sequenced in a study of CD8 T cells in ankylosing spondylitis. General study points: In ankylosing spondylitis blood, a motif of about 8 highly homologous TCR beta variants appeared characteristic.

From the 5' RACE reads, TCRdb called clonotypes with MiXCR, one entry per CDR3 protein. This table holds some 700,000 distinct CDR3 sequences, under 20% found once. Their cognate antigens are unknown. The sequenced material came from blood, either unsorted or a sorted T cell fraction (not recorded which). All receptors come from a male donor with ankylosing spondylitis.

V usage is TRBV2 and J usage is TRBJ1-2; TRBD1 might be the D (5 bases). V was shortened by 7 bases and J by 6 bases, with 18 bases between the two germline ends. The CDR3 is 14 residues long. Germline V CDR1 and CDR2: SNHLY, FYNNEI. CDR3 region: CASTPQSGNHGYTF. CDR3 DNA sequence: TGTGCCAGCACCCCACAATCAGGGAACCATGGCTACACCTTC.

This clonotype was detected only a few times. The V and J genes are TRBV2 and TRBJ2-1; 13 bases are shared with TRBD2. CDR1 and CDR2 from the germline V gene are SNHLY and FYNNEI. Trimming took 6 bases from V and 9 from J; bases not matched to a gene: 8. The CDR3 sequence is 15 residues long. CDR3 DNA sequence: TGTGCCAGCAGCAGAGGACTAGCGGGAGATGTTGAGCAGTTCTTC. This gives the protein CASSRGLAGDVEQFF.